A selection of T cell receptor beta chains follows, all from one sample in a study of blood T cell repertoires in COVID-19. Produced via immunoSEQ multiplex PCR; TCRdb's table is partial and in-frame only. The data show 90,000 to 100,000 clones, with around 88% seen just once and about 18% held by the top ten. Sequencing input: peripheral blood. The source is a woman aged 60-75 years with COVID-19, enrolled during active disease. Both conserved end residues are part of each CDR3. A D gene is named only where the DNA matches it firmly. Only part of the rows carry a size: once, few, many, or a class if the clone is expanded.

D,size,J,V,DNA,CDR3
TRBD1,-,TRBJ1-4,TRBV9,TGTGCCAGCAGCGCGACAGGGGACGGGGGTGAAAAACTGTTTTTT,CASSATGDGGEKLFF
TRBD2,once,TRBJ2-3,TRBV6-5,TGTGCCAGCAGACGGGGTAGCGGGGGCACAGATACGCAGTATTTT,CASRRGSGGTDTQYF
-,-,TRBJ2-1,TRBV12-3/TRBV12-4,TGTGCCAGCAGCCCAATAGATGATGAGCAGTTCTTC,CASSPIDDEQFF
TRBD2,-,TRBJ2-3,TRBV29-1,TGCAGCGTTGATAGACTAGCGGGGGCGTCAGATACGCAGTATTTT,CSVDRLAGASDTQYF
TRBD1,-,TRBJ1-3,TRBV7-2,TGTGCCAGCAGCCCGGGACAGGGCCCTGGAAACACCATATATTTT,CASSPGQGPGNTIYF
-,-,TRBJ1-5,TRBV9,TGTGCCAGCAGCTTGACAGATAGCAATCAGCCCCAGCATTTT,CASSLTDSNQPQHF
TRBD1,-,TRBJ1-5,TRBV4-1,TGCGCCAGCAGCCCCACCCCCGGACAGGGGGCTCATCAGCCCCAGCATTTT,CASSPTPGQGAHQPQHF
TRBD2,-,TRBJ2-5,TRBV28,TGTGCCAGCAGCCCCTCAGGACTAGCGGTGGAGACCCAGTACTTC,CASSPSGLAVETQYF
TRBD1,-,TRBJ2-4,TRBV19,TGTGCCACTAAATCCGGGACAGGGGGTAACATTCAGTACTTC,CATKSGTGGNIQYF
-,-,TRBJ1-5,TRBV20-1,TGCAGTGCTAGTTTGTGGGGAGAGCAGCCCCAGCATTTT,CSASLWGEQPQHF
TRBD1,-,TRBJ2-6,TRBV18,TGTGCCAGCTCACTGACAGGGACTGGGGCCAACGTCCTGACTTTC,CASSLTGTGANVLTF
-,once,TRBJ2-5,TRBV4-1,TGCGCCAGCAGCCGAGCCCTGCAAGAGACCCAGTACTTC,CASSRALQETQYF
-,-,TRBJ1-2,TRBV14,TGTGCCAGCAGCCCAGGGTTAGACTATGGCTACACCTTC,CASSPGLDYGYTF
TRBD1,-,TRBJ1-6,TRBV19,TGTGCCAGTAGTACACACAGGGGAGCTTATAATTCACCCCTCCACTTT,CASSTHRGAYNSPLHF
-,-,TRBJ2-1,TRBV23-1,TGCGCCAGCAGTCAATCAGACGGGTTTGAGCAGTTCTTC,CASSQSDGFEQFF
TRBD1,-,TRBJ1-6,TRBV28,TGTGCCAGCAGTGTCGACAGGGTCAATTCACCCCTCCACTTT,CASSVDRVNSPLHF
TRBD2,-,TRBJ2-1,TRBV5-4,TGTGCCAGCACCCCTGGGACTAGCGGGGGGGGCTCGGACAATGAGCAGTTCTTC,CASTPGTSGGGSDNEQFF
-,-,TRBJ1-6,TRBV7-8,TGTGCCAGCAGCTTAGAGACAGACCTCGATAATTCACCCCTCCACTTT,CASSLETDLDNSPLHF
-,-,TRBJ2-5,TRBV7-2,TGTGCCAGCAGCCCGGGGGAGAGCCAGTACTTC,CASSPGESQYF
TRBD1,-,TRBJ1-2,TRBV7-2,TGTGCCAGCAGCCAACTCGGGACAGGGGCCGCGGGCTACACCTTC,CASSQLGTGAAGYTF
-,-,TRBJ2-2,TRBV4-3,TGCGCCAGCAGCCAAGATACACAAACGAACACCGGGGAGCTGTTTTTT,CASSQDTQTNTGELFF
-,-,TRBJ1-5,TRBV4-3,TGCGCCAGCAGCCCAGGATATAGCAATCAGCCCCAGCATTTT,CASSPGYSNQPQHF
-,-,TRBJ1-1,TRBV14,TGTGCCAGCAGCCTAAGCGGGGGCGGTGAAGCTTTCTTT,CASSLSGGGEAFF
-,-,TRBJ2-7,TRBV19,TGTGCCAGTAGTAGCACCCAGGGGCACGAGCAGTACTTC,CASSSTQGHEQYF
TRBD2,-,TRBJ2-4,TRBV5-6,TGTGCCAGCAGCCCCCTCACTGGGGGGGAAAACATTCAGTACTTC,CASSPLTGGENIQYF
-,-,TRBJ2-7,TRBV11-2,TGTGCCAGCAGCCTACCGGCTCAGGGGTCCGCCTACGAGCAGTACTTC,CASSLPAQGSAYEQYF
TRBD2,-,TRBJ2-7,TRBV5-4,TGTGCCAGCAGCTTGGAGCCTAGCGGGGGGATAAGAAGACGCGAGCAGTACTTC,CASSLEPSGGIRRREQYF
-,few,TRBJ1-2,TRBV5-8,TGTGCCAGCAGCTTGGTAACTGTGGGGCACTATGGCTACACCTTC,CASSLVTVGHYGYTF
-,medium-sized,TRBJ1-6,TRBV7-9,TGTGCCAGCACCCGATGGGTGTTAGGAGTCACCAGCTCCTATAATTCACCCCTCCACTTT,CASTRWVLGVTSSYNSPLHF
-,-,TRBJ1-2,TRBV19,TGTGCCAGTAGCACGACGGCAGGGGTCTACACCTTC,CASSTTAGVYTF
-,-,TRBJ1-1,TRBV6-6,TGTGCCAGCAGTTACGTGGCGGCGAACACTGAAGCTTTCTTT,CASSYVAANTEAFF
TRBD1,once,TRBJ2-1,TRBV2,TGTGCCAGCAGCCCGACAGGGGGTAGTTTCAATGAGCAGTTCTTC,CASSPTGGSFNEQFF
-,few,TRBJ2-7,TRBV19,TGTGCCAGTAGCCCGTCCGAGCCCACGCCCTCCTACGAGCAGTACTTC,CASSPSEPTPSYEQYF
-,-,TRBJ1-1,TRBV18,TGTGCCAGCTCCCCCGACAGAGGGAACACTGAAGCTTTCTTT,CASSPDRGNTEAFF
-,-,TRBJ1-1,TRBV6-1,TGTGCCAGCAGTGAAGTACTCCGGGACACTGAAGCTTTCTTT,CASSEVLRDTEAFF
TRBD1,-,TRBJ1-4,TRBV4-2,TGTGCCAGCAGCCCCACGTCGGGACAGGGTGGGGAAAAACTGTTTTTT,CASSPTSGQGGEKLFF
-,once,TRBJ1-2,TRBV15,TGTGCCACCAGCAGGGAACAAACAGGGTGGGGCGACGACTATGGCTACACCTTC,CATSREQTGWGDDYGYTF
-,-,TRBJ2-5,TRBV2,TGTGCCAGCAGTGAATGGGACATCCAAGAGACCCAGTACTTC,CASSEWDIQETQYF
-,once,TRBJ2-3,TRBV4-2,TGTGCCAGCAGCCTGGGGGCGGATTCCACAGATACGCAGTATTTT,CASSLGADSTDTQYF
-,-,TRBJ2-4,TRBV27,TGTGCCAGCAGTGTGACAGTCAAAAACATTCAGTACTTC,CASSVTVKNIQYF
-,-,TRBJ1-5,TRBV11-2,TGTGCCAGCAGCTTAGGGCTGGCAGGGTACGGATATAGCAATCAGCCCCAGCATTTT,CASSLGLAGYGYSNQPQHF
-,once,TRBJ1-3,TRBV6-6,TGTGCCAGCAGTTACTCCTCACAAGCTGGAAACACCATATATTTT,CASSYSSQAGNTIYF
-,-,TRBJ1-1,TRBV28,TGTGCCAGCAGACCGGGACATAAGAACACTGAAGCTTTCTTT,CASRPGHKNTEAFF
-,-,TRBJ1-1,TRBV5-1,TGCGCCAGCAGCTTGTACAGGTTGAACACTGAAGCTTTCTTT,CASSLYRLNTEAFF